The 17 T cell receptor beta chains in this list originate from one sample, sequenced in a study of T cell responses to AZD1222 COVID-19 vaccine. Repertoires were generated with immunoSEQ multiplex PCR, while TCRdb's copy carries only in-frame clones and drops some. The table has 95,000 or so clones, about 90% seen once. The specimen comprised peripheral blood, sampled on day 0 of MenACWY control vaccination. The receptors originated from an adult in good health.

V is TRBV27 and J is TRBJ1-6; 8 bases line up with TRBD1. This CDR3 region has 14 residues. Germline CDR1 MNHEY, CDR2 SMNVEV (reference sequence). The V and J ends lost 3 bases and 11 bases, in that order; junction bases with no gene match: 6. CDR3 DNA sequence: TGTGCCAGCAGTTTCGGACAGGGCGGGCCACCCCTCCACTTT. Translated, it gives CASSFGQGGPPLHF.

The chain recombines TRBV10-3 with TRBJ1-5; D not certain. This CDR3 contains 16 residues. Germline V gene data show CDR1 as ENHRY and CDR2 as SYGVKD. V was cut by 0 bases and J by 0 bases, with 9 bases left in between. The CDR3 sequence: CAISESVVRSNQPQHF. CDR3 bases: TGTGCCATCAGTGAGTCGGTTGTCCGTAGCAATCAGCCCCAGCATTTT.

The V gene is TRBV6-5, the J gene TRBJ2-2; a possible D gene is TRBD1 (6 bases). The germline V gene encodes CDR1 MNHEY and CDR2 SVGAGI. Trimming removed 6 bases at V and 7 bases at J, with 12 bases between. This CDR3 region has 13 residues. Written as DNA, the CDR3 is TGTGCCAGCAGGCGAACAGGGCACGGGGAGCTGTTTTTT. Protein sequence: CASRRTGHGELFF.

This sequence joins TRBV7-9 and TRBJ1-3, with TRBD1 as a possible D gene (5 bases). The CDR3 totals 15 residues. V was pared by 5 bases and J by 2 bases, with 13 bases between. The germline gives CDR1 SEHNR, CDR2 FQNEAQ (reference sequence). The CDR3 bases are TGTGCCAGCAGCAGCGACAGAGAACCTGGAAACACCATATATTTT. It codes for CASSSDREPGNTIYF.

V gene TRBV7-3 combines with J gene TRBJ1-2, with TRBD1 matching over 7 bases. The CDR3 covers 14 residues. With 5 bases clipped from V and 4 bases from J, the junction kept 7 bases outside the gene matches. Germline V gene sequence: CDR1 SGHTA, CDR2 FQGTGA. CDR3 in amino acids: CASSTNRGAYGYTF. Here the CDR3 DNA reads TGTGCCAGCAGCACCAACAGGGGCGCCTATGGCTACACCTTC. Supplemented by reference TRBV7-3 and TRBJ1-2, the full variable domain reads GAGVSQTPSNKVTEKGKYVELRCDPISGHTALYWYRQSLGQGPEFLIYFQGTGAADDSGLPNDRFFAVRPEGSVSTLKIQRTERGDSAVYLCASSTNRGAYGYTFGSGTRLTVV.

This chain joins TRBV6-5 and TRBJ2-1; 9 positions match TRBD2. Looked up from germline, CDR1 is MNHEY and CDR2 is SVGAGI. The J segment lost 9 bases and the V segment lost 2 bases, leaving 5 bases of the junction unmatched. CDR3 length equals 14 residues. The chain's CDR3 is CASSYSGGPSEQFF. CDR3 DNA sequence: TGTGCCAGCAGTTACAGCGGGGGGCCAAGTGAGCAGTTCTTC.

This clone was counted a few times. The chain has TRBV7-9 and TRBJ1-4, with D perhaps matching TRBD1 (6 bases). Trimming cost V 1 base and J 5 bases, with 14 bases left between them. Germline V gives CDR1 SEHNR, CDR2 FQNEAQ (reference sequence). The CDR3 has 16 amino acids. The chain's CDR3 is CASSLGGGQRNEKLFF. In DNA form, the CDR3 reads TGTGCCAGCAGCTTAGGTGGTGGACAGCGAAATGAAAAACTGTTTTTT.

This clone was seen once. This rearrangement joins TRBV7-9 to TRBJ1-1; 7 bases align to TRBD1. The CDR3 length is 14 residues. Germline CDR1 reads SEHNR; CDR2 reads FQNEAQ (reference sequence). V dropped 4 bases and J dropped 1; count of bases not matched to a gene: 3. This CDR3 reads CASSSRTGNTEAFF. The CDR3 DNA reads as TGTGCCAGCAGCTCCCGGACAGGGAACACTGAAGCTTTCTTT. The whole variable domain, filled in from reference TRBV7-9 and TRBJ1-1, reads DTGVSQNPRHKITKRGQNVTFRCDPISEHNRLYWYRQTLGQGPEFLTYFQNEAQLEKSRLLSDRFSAERPKGSFSTLEIQRTEQGDSAMYLCASSSRTGNTEAFFGQGTRLTVV.

The chain links TRBV7-8 to TRBJ1-5; tentatively, D is TRBD1 (5 bases). The V gene lost 1 base and the J gene lost 2 bases, with 12 bases spanning the gap. CDR1 SGHVS and CDR2 FQNEAQ come from the germline V gene. CDR3 size: 16 residues. Here the CDR3 reads CASSLGGRVGNQPQHF. The CDR3 DNA follows: TGTGCCAGCAGCTTAGGGGGCAGGGTGGGCAATCAGCCCCAGCATTTT.

The rearrangement uses TRBV30 and TRBJ1-3, with D perhaps matching TRBD1 (6 bases). The V end was cut by 5 bases, the J end by 4 bases, with 12 bases between. The CDR3 loop spans 13 amino acids. Germline CDR1 reads GTSNPN; CDR2 reads SVGIG (reference sequence). The chain's CDR3 is CAWGGRGGNTIYF. In DNA form, the CDR3 reads TGTGCCTGGGGGGGCAGGGGAGGAAACACCATATATTTT.

The chain combines TRBV3-1 (or the pseudogene TRBV3-2) with TRBJ2-7; D perhaps matches TRBD2 (7 bases). The V gene's germline CDR1 is LGHDT and CDR2 YNNKEL (reference sequence). The germline V and J ends were trimmed by 1 base and 2 bases, with 15 bases remaining between them. CDR3 length: 16 residues. CDR3 DNA: TGTGCCAGCAGCCAAGTTACTCGGGGGGCGGCCTACGAGCAGTACTTC. As protein: CASSQVTRGAAYEQYF.

The J gene is TRBJ2-1, the V gene TRBV7-9; 7 bases line up with TRBD2. J lost 7 bases, V lost 5 bases, and 5 bases had no gene match. Germline CDR1 and CDR2: SEHNR and FQNEAQ (reference sequence). The CDR3 extends over 13 amino acids. This chain's CDR3 is CASSPGGSNEQFF. The CDR3 nucleotides are TGTGCCAGCAGCCCCGGGGGGTCGAATGAGCAGTTCTTC.

V is TRBV10-3 and J is TRBJ1-6; D is uncertain. Trimming pared 8 bases from V and 5 bases from J, leaving 7 bases between. The CDR3 extends over 12 amino acids. The germline V gene encodes CDR1 ENHRY and CDR2 SYGVKD. CDR3 loop: CAIRADNSPLHF. In DNA, the CDR3 is TGTGCCATCCGGGCCGATAATTCACCCCTCCACTTT.

This clone is a singleton in its sample. The J gene is TRBJ2-1, the V gene TRBV18, with TRBD2 identical over 10 bases. V shed 4 bases, J shed 4 bases, and the junction held 4 bases outside the gene matches. The CDR3 is 15 residues long. Germline CDR1 and CDR2: KGHSH and LQKENI. The CDR3 region is CASSRLAGEYNEQFF. The CDR3 DNA sequence: TGTGCCAGCTCACGGCTAGCGGGGGAGTACAATGAGCAGTTCTTC.

This chain joins TRBV3-1 (or the pseudogene TRBV3-2) and TRBJ2-7; possibly TRBD1 or TRBD2 for D (6 bases each). Germline CDR1 reads LGHDT; CDR2 reads YNNKEL (reference sequence). V was shortened by 1 base and J by 4 bases, with 14 bases between the two germline ends. CDR3 length: 15 residues. CDR3 in amino acids: CASSQGPGALYEQYF. CDR3 nucleotide sequence: TGTGCCAGCAGCCAAGGTCCGGGGGCCCTATACGAGCAGTACTTC.

The genes are TRBV9 and TRBJ1-2; TRBD1 matches at 8 bases. The ends lost 6 bases at V and 0 bases at J; junction bases unmatched: 13. CDR1 is SGDLS and CDR2 is YYNGEE in the germline V gene. This CDR3 comprises 17 residues. In DNA form, the CDR3 reads TGTGCCAGCAACCGCCAAGGGACAGGCGCCTCTAACTATGGCTACACCTTC. The encoded protein is CASNRQGTGASNYGYTF.

This clone appeared a single time. CDR3 bases: TGTGCCAGCAGCCATCAAGACAGGGGGAACCGTGGCTACACCTTC. It codes for CASSHQDRGNRGYTF. V gene TRBV3-1 (or the pseudogene TRBV3-2) combines with J gene TRBJ1-2; 9 bases agree with TRBD1. Germline lookup yields CDR1 LGHDT and CDR2 YNNKEL (reference sequence). Trimming at V came to 3 bases and at J to 7 bases, leaving 9 bases not matched to a gene. The CDR3 covers 15 residues.